The 9 T cell receptor beta chains presented below share a single source sample, sequenced in a study of cytomegalovirus exposure and HLA in healthy donors. Vbeta (60) and Jbeta (13) primers were used in the PCR. TCRdb's table, derived via immunoSEQ multiplex PCR, lists solely in-frame clones and lacks some. The table shows about 260,000 clones, with about 66% occurring only once. Sequencing input: PBMCs. Receptors were obtained from a female donor in good health and CMV-seronegative.

The V gene is TRBV11-1, the J gene TRBJ2-1; possible D gene TRBD2, 5 bases. The CDR3 totals 16 residues. Trimming removed 3 bases from V and 5 bases from J, with 17 bases in between. The V gene's germline CDR1 is SGHAT and CDR2 FQDESV (reference sequence). The CDR3 loop reads CASSFPRRPTHNEQFF. CDR3 coding DNA: TGTGCCAGCAGCTTTCCGAGGAGGCCTACCCACAATGAGCAGTTCTTC.

The chain uses TRBV7-2 and TRBJ2-7; 14 nucleotides align to TRBD2. The CDR3 has 15 amino acids. CDR1 and CDR2 from the germline V gene are SGHTA and FQGNSA. V shed 5 bases, J shed 3 bases, and the junction held 3 bases outside the gene matches. CDR3 region: CASSPTSGRVYEQYF. The CDR3 DNA is TGTGCCAGCAGCCCGACTAGCGGGAGGGTCTACGAGCAGTACTTC.

The genes are TRBV21-1 and TRBJ1-1. TRBV21-1 has pseudogene status. This CDR3 comprises 18 residues. CDR3 sequence reads: CASSKGPVRGRGNTEAFF. The CDR3 nucleotides are TGTGCCAGCAGCAAAGGCCCAGTACGAGGGCGGGGGAACACTGAAGCTTTCTTT.

The chain couples TRBV5-6 to TRBJ2-1; no clear D. V lost 2 bases, J lost 2 bases, and 11 bases lay in between. The CDR3 covers 15 residues. Looked up from germline, CDR1 is SGHDT and CDR2 is YYEEEE. CDR3 loop: CASSLNLGPYNEQFF. The CDR3, as DNA: TGTGCCAGCAGCTTAAATCTAGGCCCCTACAATGAGCAGTTCTTC.

This chain connects TRBV9 to TRBJ2-5; TRBD2 agrees at 8 bases. The CDR3 has 15 amino acids. Unmatched junction bases numbered 6, after V lost 1 base and J lost 4 bases. Germline V lookup: CDR1 SGDLS, CDR2 YYNGEE. In DNA, the CDR3 is TGTGCCAGCAGCGTAAAGGGACTAGTATCAGAGACCCAGTACTTC. Translation: CASSVKGLVSETQYF.

The V call is TRBV2, the J call TRBJ2-6; the match to TRBD1 covers 9 bases. V lost 4 bases to trimming and J lost 0 bases; unmatched junction nucleotides: 7. This CDR3 contains 18 residues. Germline values: CDR1 SNHLY, CDR2 FYNNEI. The CDR3 protein is CASSAGQGFSSGANVLTF. The CDR3 coding sequence is TGTGCCAGCAGTGCGGGACAGGGATTCTCCTCTGGGGCCAACGTCCTGACTTTC.

V gene TRBV10-3 combines with J gene TRBJ1-2; 7 nucleotides match TRBD1. The CDR3 is 14 amino acids. The V and J ends lost 1 base and 8 bases, in that order; junction bases with no gene match: 7. The V gene's germline CDR1 is ENHRY and CDR2 SYGVKD. CDR3 in DNA: TGTGCCATCAGTGAGTACAAGGGGGCGCGAGGCTACACCTTC. This encodes CAISEYKGARGYTF.

The J gene is TRBJ2-5, the V gene TRBV5-1, with a tentative D call TRBD2 (6 bases). The J call may be faulty, since TRBJ2-7 better matches the DNA end. Germline CDR1 reads SGHRS; CDR2 reads YFSETQ. This CDR3 comprises 13 residues. CDR3 in DNA: TGCGCCAGCAGCTCCGGGAGCTCCTACGAGCAGTACTTC. Translation: CASSSGSSYEQYF.

The V and J genes are TRBV5-1 and TRBJ2-1; D perhaps matches TRBD2 (6 bases). This CDR3 comprises 15 residues. CDR1 SGHRS and CDR2 YFSETQ come from the germline V gene. Trimming cost V 4 bases and J 7 bases, with 18 bases left between them. CDR3 DNA sequence: TGCGCCAGCAGCACCGGACCCCGGACTACAAATGAGCAGTTCTTC. This sequence encodes CASSTGPRTTNEQFF.